The T cell receptor beta chain described here comes from a study of T cells in Graves' hyperthyroidism and ophthalmopathy. J lost 0 bases, V lost 8 bases, and 7 bases had no gene match. Germline V gives CDR1 MNHNS, CDR2 SASEGT. This CDR3 has 15 amino acids. The CDR3 regions of TCR beta were amplified from RNA transcripts. First-round RT-PCR targeting the TCR CDR3 was performed with the HTBI primer set. TCRdb re-derived calls from the multiplex PCR reads in MiXCR, one entry per CDR3 protein. The sample yields roughly 400,000 distinct CDR3 sequences, 11% to 15% seen once. This receptor was taken from a man aged 45-65 years with Graves' ophthalmopathy. The sample was blood. The chain recombines TRBV6-1 with TRBJ2-3; 8 bases fit TRBD1. CDR3 residues: CASEDRVASTDTQYF. The CDR3 DNA sequence: TGTGCCAGCGAGGACAGGGTTGCCAGCACAGATACGCAGTATTTT.